These T cell receptor beta chains were read from a single sample in a study of blood T cell repertoires in COVID-19. This table comes from immunoSEQ multiplex PCR, and its TCRdb copy is limited to in-frame clones, with some not included. Among about 97,000 clones, around nine tenths were seen once, and the ten largest hold 1.7%. The sequenced material came from peripheral blood. Receptors originate from a man aged 60 to 69 with acute or convalescent COVID-19. The CDR3 runs from the conserved cysteine through the conserved F or W. The D gene is left open where the match is weak. Size tells how often a clone was seen (once, few, many) or the class of an expanded clone, and some rows leave it out.

j_call clone_size d_call v_call cdr3_aa cdr3_nt
TRBJ1-1 - TRBD1 TRBV2 CASRRTGPGAEAFF TGTGCCAGCAGGCGGACAGGACCCGGCGCTGAAGCTTTCTTT
TRBJ2-1 - TRBD2 TRBV5-4 CASSYGGDYAYNEQFF TGTGCCAGCAGCTACGGGGGGGACTACGCCTACAATGAGCAGTTCTTC
TRBJ1-1 - - TRBV12-5 CASGPRGTEAFF TGTGCTAGTGGTCCTCGGGGCACTGAAGCTTTCTTT
TRBJ1-5 - - TRBV21-1 CASSRGGGNQPQHF TGTGCCAGCAGCAGGGGAGGCGGCAATCAGCCCCAGCATTTT
TRBJ1-5 - - TRBV7-8 CASSLGWGERNQPQHF TGTGCCAGCAGCTTAGGGTGGGGGGAAAGGAATCAGCCCCAGCATTTT
TRBJ1-6 once TRBD1 TRBV30 CAWSVLGQGLPLHF TGTGCCTGGAGTGTGTTGGGACAGGGATTACCCCTCCACTTT
TRBJ1-6 - - TRBV7-2 CASTPRPINSPLHF TGTGCCAGCACCCCGCGCCCCATCAATTCACCCCTCCACTTT
TRBJ1-2 - - TRBV2 CASSPGTFGYTF TGTGCCAGCAGCCCAGGGACATTCGGCTACACCTTC
TRBJ1-2 - - TRBV5-6 CASSRLDGNLYGYTF TGTGCCAGCAGCCGCCTGGACGGGAACCTCTATGGCTACACCTTC
TRBJ1-3 - - TRBV4-2 CASSPLPYPGTPASSSGNTIYF TGTGCCAGCAGCCCTCTACCATACCCAGGGACACCTGCTTCGAGCTCTGGAAACACCATATATTTT
TRBJ1-6 - - TRBV2 CASRQSSYNSPLHF TGTGCCAGCAGACAGAGCTCCTATAATTCACCCCTCCACTTT
TRBJ1-3 - - TRBV5-1 CASSLWGVGGSNSGNTIYF TGCGCCAGCAGCTTGTGGGGAGTAGGGGGTTCCAACTCTGGAAACACCATATATTTT
TRBJ1-5 - TRBD1 TRBV6-2/TRBV6-3 CASSYERQGLVQPQHF TGTGCCAGCAGTTACGAGCGACAGGGGTTAGTTCAGCCCCAGCATTTT
TRBJ1-5 - - TRBV4-1 CASSQVNYRQTYQPQHF TGCGCCAGCAGCCAAGTGAATTACAGGCAAACTTATCAGCCCCAGCATTTT
TRBJ2-3 - - TRBV2 CASSADSGDTQYF TGTGCCAGCAGTGCTGATAGCGGAGATACGCAGTATTTT
TRBJ2-1 - - TRBV5-1 CASRGGGIYNEQFF TGCGCCAGCAGAGGAGGCGGAATTTACAATGAGCAGTTCTTC
TRBJ1-5 - TRBD1 TRBV30 CAWSRTGVASNQPQHF TGTGCCTGGTCCAGGACAGGGGTAGCGAGCAATCAGCCCCAGCATTTT
TRBJ1-1 - TRBD1 TRBV29-1 CSVLTGTEAFF TGCAGCGTCCTGACAGGGACTGAAGCTTTCTTT
TRBJ2-5 - TRBD2 TRBV5-1 CASSFSSGGDETQYF TGCGCCAGCAGCTTCTCTAGCGGGGGGGATGAGACCCAGTACTTC
TRBJ1-1 - - TRBV5-1 CASSFDSNTEAFF TGCGCCAGCAGCTTCGACAGTAACACTGAAGCTTTCTTT
TRBJ1-5 once TRBD1 TRBV7-7 CASRKVRGSGTGANQPQHF TGTGCCAGCAGGAAGGTTCGAGGTAGTGGGACAGGGGCCAATCAGCCCCAGCATTTT
TRBJ1-1 - - TRBV4-1 CASSHRQGTSNTEAFF TGCGCCAGCAGCCATCGTCAGGGTACCTCGAACACTGAAGCTTTCTTT
TRBJ2-2 - - TRBV6-6 CASSPRTATSNTGELFF TGTGCCAGCAGTCCCCGGACAGCGACCTCGAACACCGGGGAGCTGTTTTTT
TRBJ2-1 once TRBD1 TRBV5-1 CASSLRGQGIYNEQFF TGCGCCAGCAGCTTAAGGGGACAGGGTATCTACAATGAGCAGTTCTTC
TRBJ2-2 few - TRBV2 CASRLDTSNTGELFF TGTGCCAGCAGATTAGACACCTCGAACACCGGGGAGCTGTTTTTT
TRBJ2-1 few - TRBV5-1 CASSLAPTASIHEQFF TGCGCCAGCAGCTTGGCCCCCACAGCCAGCATCCATGAGCAGTTCTTC
TRBJ1-4 - TRBD1 TRBV7-9 CASSPNRGLNEKLFF TGTGCCAGCAGCCCAAACAGGGGGCTTAATGAAAAACTGTTTTTT
TRBJ1-1 - - TRBV2 CASSVQGNTEAFF TGTGCCAGCAGTGTTCAGGGGAACACTGAAGCTTTCTTT
TRBJ1-4 - TRBD1 TRBV3-1/TRBV3-2 CASSQDPQTQRSRDRAEKLFF TGTGCCAGCAGCCAAGATCCCCAAACCCAAAGAAGCCGGGACAGGGCTGAAAAACTGTTTTTT
TRBJ1-2 once - TRBV7-2 CASSLATGVGYTF TGTGCCAGCAGCTTAGCGACGGGGGTTGGCTACACCTTC
TRBJ1-2 - - TRBV6-4 CASSSDTNYGYTF TGTGCCAGCAGCTCGGACACTAACTATGGCTACACCTTC
TRBJ1-4 - - TRBV5-1 CASSVDRSANEKLFF TGCGCCAGCAGCGTCGATCGGTCTGCTAATGAAAAACTGTTTTTT
TRBJ2-3 - - TRBV7-2 CASSSTLFPDTQYF TGTGCCAGCAGCTCAACTCTTTTCCCAGATACGCAGTATTTT
TRBJ1-3 - TRBD1 TRBV13 CASRNRDRVVGNTIYF TGTGCCAGCAGAAACCGGGACAGGGTTGTCGGAAACACCATATATTTT
TRBJ2-4 - TRBD2 TRBV18 CASSPNLAGKNIQYF TGTGCCAGCTCACCGAATCTAGCGGGGAAAAACATTCAGTACTTC
TRBJ1-5 few - TRBV30 CAWTRGGNQPQHF TGTGCCTGGACCCGAGGGGGTAATCAGCCCCAGCATTTT
TRBJ1-6 many - TRBV7-9 CASSSEQVAYNSPLHF TGTGCCAGCAGCTCAGAACAGGTAGCCTATAATTCACCCCTCCACTTT
TRBJ1-5 - - TRBV2 CASSESASGSLDRHF TGTGCCAGCAGTGAGTCGGCGTCCGGCAGTCTAGACAGGCATTTT
TRBJ2-3 - - TRBV4-1 CASSQDGARGMTTDTQYF TGCGCCAGCAGCCAAGATGGCGCTAGAGGGATGACCACAGATACGCAGTATTTT
TRBJ1-2 - TRBD1 TRBV19 CASRVRGQNNYGYTF TGTGCCAGTAGGGTCCGGGGACAGAATAACTATGGCTACACCTTC
TRBJ1-1 - - TRBV6-5 CASSFSPGGDTEAFF TGTGCCAGCAGTTTCAGTCCGGGGGGTGACACTGAAGCTTTCTTT
TRBJ1-2 once TRBD1 TRBV5-1 CASSLTRTGDGYTF TGCGCCAGCAGCTTGACCCGGACAGGGGATGGCTACACCTTC
TRBJ2-1 - - TRBV6-8 CASSYSPADNEQFF TGTGCCAGCAGTTACTCCCCAGCGGACAATGAGCAGTTCTTC
TRBJ2-1 - TRBD2 TRBV6-5 CASSRLAGGNNEQFF TGTGCCAGCAGTAGACTAGCGGGGGGGAACAATGAGCAGTTCTTC
TRBJ1-6 - TRBD1 TRBV7-2 CASSPQGASSYNSPLHF TGTGCCAGCAGCCCACAGGGGGCAAGCTCCTATAATTCACCCCTCCACTTT
TRBJ1-2 - TRBD1 TRBV3-1/TRBV3-2 CASSHGDRTIYGYTF TGTGCCAGCAGCCACGGGGACAGGACTATCTATGGCTACACCTTC
TRBJ1-3 - - TRBV6-5 CASSYDRGGTGNTIYF TGTGCCAGCAGTTACGACCGTGGAGGAACTGGAAACACCATATATTTT
TRBJ1-1 - - TRBV2 CASSEQGMNTEAFF TGTGCCAGCAGTGAGCAGGGAATGAACACTGAAGCTTTCTTT
TRBJ2-2 - - TRBV7-2 CASSLDIGELFF TGTGCCAGCAGCTTAGATATCGGGGAGCTGTTTTTT
TRBJ1-2 - - TRBV3-1/TRBV3-2 CASSQEIRNYGYTF TGTGCCAGCAGCCAAGAAATACGGAACTATGGCTACACCTTC
TRBJ1-2 - - TRBV6-5 CASSFDSANYGYTF TGTGCCAGCAGTTTTGACAGCGCCAACTATGGCTACACCTTC
TRBJ1-1 few - TRBV28 CASSLVRTEAFF TGTGCCAGCAGTTTGGTACGGACTGAAGCTTTCTTT
TRBJ1-2 - - TRBV30 CAWSLPPAGYTF TGTGCCTGGAGTCTTCCCCCAGCGGGGTACACCTTC
TRBJ1-4 - TRBD1 TRBV7-2 CASSLTGAGREKLFF TGTGCCAGCAGCCTCACAGGGGCCGGGCGCGAAAAACTGTTTTTT
TRBJ1-4 few - TRBV5-1 CASSPGGEGYEKLFF TGCGCCAGCAGCCCTGGGGGGGAAGGGTATGAAAAACTGTTTTTT
TRBJ1-3 - TRBD1 TRBV9 CASSEQGASGNTIYF TGTGCCAGCAGCGAACAGGGGGCTTCGGGAAACACCATATATTTT
TRBJ1-5 once - TRBV18 CASSRPGAPGPQHF TGTGCCAGCTCACGCCCAGGGGCCCCAGGGCCCCAGCATTTT